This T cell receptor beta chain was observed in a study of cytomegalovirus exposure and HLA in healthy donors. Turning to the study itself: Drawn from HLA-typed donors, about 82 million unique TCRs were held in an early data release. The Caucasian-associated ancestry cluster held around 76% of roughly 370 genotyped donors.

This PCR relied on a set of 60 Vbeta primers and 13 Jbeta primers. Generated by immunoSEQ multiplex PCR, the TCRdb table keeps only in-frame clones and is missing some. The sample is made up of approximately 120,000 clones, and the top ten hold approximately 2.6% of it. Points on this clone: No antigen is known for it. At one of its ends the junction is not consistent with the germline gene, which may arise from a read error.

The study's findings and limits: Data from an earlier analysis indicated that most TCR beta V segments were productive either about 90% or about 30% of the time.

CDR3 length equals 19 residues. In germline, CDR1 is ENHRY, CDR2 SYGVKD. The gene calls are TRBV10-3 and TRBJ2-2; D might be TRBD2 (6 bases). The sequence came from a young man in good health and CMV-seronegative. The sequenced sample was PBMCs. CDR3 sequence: CATSERAITSPDGTGELFF. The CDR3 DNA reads TGTGCCACCAGTGAGCGGGCCATTACTAGCCCCGACGGCACCGGGGAGCTGTTTTTT.